The 25 T cell receptor beta chains reported below all come from one sample, sequenced in a study of blood T cell repertoires in COVID-19. This table comes from immunoSEQ multiplex PCR, and its TCRdb copy is limited to in-frame clones, with some not included. The data show 100,000 to 150,000 clones, 85% to 90% seen once. Sequencing input: peripheral blood. Source of these receptors: an elderly woman with acute or convalescent COVID-19.

The V call is TRBV6-8, the J call TRBJ2-3; possibly TRBD2 for D (7 bases). CDR1 MNHGY and CDR2 SAAAGT come from the germline V gene. Trimming took 6 bases from V and 0 from J, leaving 16 bases between them. This CDR3 spans 16 amino acids. The DNA for the CDR3 is TGTGCCAGCAGCTTCTTCCGGGGGGCTAGCACAGATACGCAGTATTTT. It yields the protein CASSFFRGASTDTQYF.

This clone occurred a few times. The V and J genes are TRBV5-1 and TRBJ1-1; 11 bases align to TRBD1. The CDR3 spans 14 residues. V trimming: 4 bases; J trimming: 5 bases; junction bases outside the gene matches: 4. Germline CDR1 SGHRS, CDR2 YFSETQ. Here the CDR3 DNA reads TGCGCCAGCAGCCGGGACAGGGGGAATACTGAAGCTTTCTTT. This sequence encodes CASSRDRGNTEAFF.

This clone was seen a single time. CDR3 protein: CATSVAGAKPYGYTF. CDR3 nucleotides: TGTGCCACCAGTGTTGCGGGGGCCAAGCCCTATGGCTACACCTTC. V usage is TRBV24-1 and J usage is TRBJ1-2, with D possibly TRBD1 on 6 matching bases. Germline-derived CDR1 and CDR2 are KGHDR and SFDVKD. V lost 5 bases and J lost 4, with 16 bases in between. This CDR3 is built from 15 residues.

Concerning this clone: Other DNA sequences in the same sample also yield this CDR3. CDR3 sequence reads: CASSPTGGYGYTF. The CDR3 DNA reads TGTGCCAGTAGCCCGACAGGGGGCTATGGCTACACCTTC. The rearrangement joins TRBV19 to TRBJ1-2; 9 bases map to TRBD1. This CDR3 region has 13 residues. Trimming took 6 bases from V and 4 from J; bases not matched to a gene: 3. CDR1 and CDR2 from the germline V gene are LNHDA and SQIVND (reference sequence).

The J gene is TRBJ1-2, the V gene TRBV2; D is possibly TRBD1 (5 bases). The CDR3 sequence is 14 residues long. Trimming removed 5 bases at V and 1 base at J, with 11 bases between. Germline V gene data show CDR1 as SNHLY and CDR2 as FYNNEI. This CDR3 is CASSTQTVNYGYTF. The CDR3 DNA is TGTGCCAGCAGTACCCAGACAGTTAACTATGGCTACACCTTC.

The chain has TRBV7-8 and TRBJ2-3; 9 bases agree with TRBD2. Germline CDR1 is SGHVS and CDR2 is FQNEAQ. Germline trimming cut 1 base from V and 3 bases from J; bases unmatched to any gene: 5. This CDR3 region has 16 residues. CDR3 region: CASSLDRRGGTDTQYF. CDR3 bases: TGTGCCAGCAGCTTAGATAGGCGGGGGGGGACAGATACGCAGTATTTT. The variable domain in full, with the rest retrieved from reference TRBV7-8 and TRBJ2-3, is GAGVSQSPRYKVAKRGQDVALRCDPISGHVSLFWYQQALGQGPEFLTYFQNEAQLDKSGLPSDRFFAERPEGSVSTLKIQRTQQEDSAVYLCASSLDRRGGTDTQYFGPGTRLTVL.

This CDR3 reads CASRRARNTGELFF. CDR3 bases: TGTGCCAGTAGGCGTGCCCGGAACACCGGGGAGCTGTTTTTT. The chain has TRBV19 and TRBJ2-2; D not certain. There are 14 residues in the CDR3. Germline V gene lookup returns CDR1 LNHDA and CDR2 SQIVND (reference sequence). Trimming left V 6 bases short and J 1 base short, with 9 bases between.

The J gene is TRBJ2-5, the V gene TRBV7-9; tentatively, D is TRBD1 (6 bases). The CDR3 totals 15 residues. From germline, CDR1 is SEHNR and CDR2 FQNEAQ (reference sequence). Trimming removed 4 bases at V and 5 bases at J, with 17 bases between. CDR3 nucleotides: TGTGCCAGCAGCTCCTTCAGGGGTTGGCGTGAGACCCAGTACTTC. Amino acids: CASSSFRGWRETQYF.

J is TRBJ1-2 and V is TRBV23-1; no clear D gene. TRBV23-1 is designated an ORF whose function remains uncertain. V was clipped by 4 bases and J by 13 bases, with 10 bases between them. CDR3 size: 10 residues. The CDR3 here is CASSPPEGTF. In DNA form, the CDR3 reads TGCGCCAGCAGTCCCCCGGAGGGCACCTTC.

The chain recombines TRBV6-1 with TRBJ1-6; tentatively, D is TRBD1 (6 bases). In germline, CDR1 is MNHNS, CDR2 SASEGT. This CDR3 spans 15 amino acids. With 0 bases removed from V and 9 bases from J, the gap between germline ends came to 12 bases. CDR3 loop: CASSEAQGTVSPLHF. In DNA, the CDR3 is TGTGCCAGCAGTGAAGCGCAGGGGACGGTTTCACCCCTCCACTTT.

CDR3 DNA sequence: TGTGCCAGCAGTTTGGGCGGGAATGAAAAACTGTTTTTT. It encodes CASSLGGNEKLFF. The rearrangement joins TRBV12-3 or TRBV12-4 to TRBJ1-4, with D hard to call. The CDR3 runs to 13 residues. V lost 3 bases and J lost 5, with 7 bases in between.

This clone was counted once. V gene TRBV28 combines with J gene TRBJ2-3; the D gene is possibly TRBD1 (6 bases). The CDR3 has 14 amino acids. The V gene lost 6 bases and the J gene lost 10 bases, with 20 bases spanning the gap. Germline values: CDR1 MDHEN, CDR2 SYDVKM. The chain's CDR3 is CASRLRALEGAQYF. CDR3 bases: TGTGCCAGCAGGCTCCGGGCCCTTGAGGGGGCGCAGTATTTT.

The V and J genes are TRBV7-2 and TRBJ1-2, with TRBD1 as a possible D gene (6 bases). Germline assignment: CDR1 SGHTA and CDR2 FQGNSA. Trimming removed 0 bases from V and 0 bases from J, with 8 bases in between. The CDR3 loop spans 15 amino acids. CDR3 sequence: CASSLAGAANYGYTF. The CDR3 DNA is TGTGCCAGCAGCTTAGCGGGGGCGGCTAACTATGGCTACACCTTC. Together with reference TRBV7-2 and TRBJ1-2, the CDR3 gives the full variable domain: GAGVSQSPSNKVTEKGKDVELRCDPISGHTALYWYRQSLGQGLEFLIYFQGNSAPDKSGLPSDRFSAERTGGSVSTLTIQRTQQEDSAVYLCASSLAGAANYGYTFGSGTRLTVV.

J is TRBJ1-5 and V is TRBV10-3, with D possibly TRBD1 on 6 matching bases. Trimming pared 8 bases from V and 3 bases from J, leaving 8 bases between. This CDR3 spans 12 amino acids. The germline gives CDR1 ENHRY, CDR2 SYGVKD. CDR3 in DNA: TGTGCCATCGGACAGCCCAATCAGCCCCAGCATTTT. Protein product: CAIGQPNQPQHF.

The chain couples TRBV5-1 to TRBJ1-1, with 7 bases fitting TRBD1. The CDR3 contains 17 residues. Germline V gene data show CDR1 as SGHRS and CDR2 as YFSETQ. V shed 3 bases, J shed 1 base, and the junction held 12 bases outside the gene matches. DNA for the CDR3: TGCGCCAGCAGCTCGATATCCCAGGGACAGTGGAACACTGAAGCTTTCTTT. Amino acids: CASSSISQGQWNTEAFF.

This chain links TRBV2 with TRBJ2-4; TRBD1 might be the D (5 bases). Trimming removed 4 bases at V and 7 bases at J, with 14 bases between. In germline, CDR1 is SNHLY, CDR2 FYNNEI. The CDR3 is 14 residues long. The chain's CDR3 is CASSVDSRENIQYF. The CDR3 region has the DNA TGTGCCAGCAGTGTCGACAGCAGAGAGAACATTCAGTACTTC.

The rearrangement links TRBV28 to TRBJ1-2; D gene uncertain. The CDR3 is made up of 14 amino acids. The germline V gene has CDR1 MDHEN and CDR2 SYDVKM. V was trimmed by 7 bases and J by 2 bases, leaving 14 bases between them. The CDR3 loop is CASKGADRNYGYTF. CDR3 DNA sequence: TGTGCCAGCAAAGGAGCAGACCGAAACTATGGCTACACCTTC.

The genes are TRBV2 and TRBJ2-1, with TRBD2 identical over 8 bases. There are 11 residues in the CDR3. Germline V CDR1 and CDR2: SNHLY, FYNNEI. The ends lost 8 bases at V and 9 bases at J; junction bases unmatched: 3. The CDR3 reads CASRGGPEQFF. DNA for the CDR3: TGTGCCAGCCGGGGGGGGCCTGAGCAGTTCTTC.

This chain links TRBV7-3 with TRBJ2-1; 12 bases line up with TRBD2. The V and J ends lost 5 bases and 8 bases, in that order; junction bases with no gene match: 7. The CDR3 length is 15 residues. CDR1 is SGHTA, CDR2 FQGTGA, per germline. The chain's CDR3 is CASSLLAGGFYEQFF. In nucleotides, the CDR3 is TGTGCCAGCAGCCTCCTAGCGGGGGGGTTTTATGAGCAGTTCTTC.

This chain connects TRBV29-1 to TRBJ1-1; tentative D call: TRBD1 (6 bases). The CDR3 loop spans 13 amino acids. CDR1 is SQVTM, CDR2 ANQGSEA, per germline. V was cut by 2 bases and J by 4 bases, with 11 bases left in between. The CDR3 sequence: CSVEQGIGTEAFF. As DNA, the CDR3 is TGCAGCGTTGAACAGGGGATCGGCACTGAAGCTTTCTTT.

The sample holds a few counts of this clone. V and J are TRBV19 and TRBJ2-6; TRBD1 agrees at 8 bases. Germline values: CDR1 LNHDA, CDR2 SQIVND (reference sequence). The CDR3 has 18 residues. V was clipped by 0 bases and J by 0 bases; unmatched bases: 4. The CDR3 bases are TGTGCCAGTAGTATAGATGGACAGGGTAGCTCTGGGGCCAACGTCCTGACTTTC. Amino acid sequence: CASSIDGQGSSGANVLTF.

This clone was seen only a few times. V usage is TRBV12-5 and J usage is TRBJ1-2; no firm D call. With 1 base removed from V and 4 bases from J, the gap between germline ends came to 10 bases. The germline V gene encodes CDR1 LGHNT and CDR2 FRNRAP. The CDR3 contains 14 residues. The CDR3 is CASGLGEVFYGYTF. The CDR3 DNA follows: TGTGCTAGTGGTTTGGGGGAGGTCTTCTATGGCTACACCTTC. Looking up the rest from reference TRBV12-5 and TRBJ1-2 gives the full variable domain: DARVTQTPRHKVTEMGQEVTMRCQPILGHNTVFWYRQTMMQGLELLAYFRNRAPLDDSGMPKDRFSAEMPDATLATLKIQPSEPRDSAVYFCASGLGEVFYGYTFGSGTRLTVV.

The genes are TRBV7-9 and TRBJ1-1; D may be TRBD1 (5 bases). Trimming took off 5 bases at V and 1 base at J, with 17 bases between the two ends. The CDR3 runs 16 residues. Germline loops: CDR1 SEHNR, CDR2 FQNEAQ (reference sequence). In DNA, the CDR3 is TGTGCCAGCAGCCCTATCTGGAGGGGCGGGAACACTGAAGCTTTCTTT. Translation: CASSPIWRGGNTEAFF. The full variable domain, in which reference TRBV7-9 and TRBJ1-1 provide the parts outside the CDR3, is DTGVSQNPRHKITKRGQNVTFRCDPISEHNRLYWYRQTLGQGPEFLTYFQNEAQLEKSRLLSDRFSAERPKGSFSTLEIQRTEQGDSAMYLCASSPIWRGGNTEAFFGQGTRLTVV.

V is TRBV12-3 or TRBV12-4 and J is TRBJ2-2, with a possible D match to TRBD1 (6 bases). This CDR3 spans 13 amino acids. V was cut by 7 bases and J by 6 bases, with 12 bases left in between. CDR3: CASTRTAAGELFF. The CDR3 bases are TGTGCCAGCACCCGGACAGCGGCCGGGGAGCTGTTTTTT.

The V call is TRBV7-3, the J call TRBJ1-2; 8 bases fit TRBD1. The CDR3 runs to 13 residues. Germline assignment: CDR1 SGHTA and CDR2 FQGTGA. Germline trimming cut 5 bases from V and 7 bases from J; bases unmatched to any gene: 6. The CDR3, as DNA: TGTGCCAGCAGCCAAGGACAGGGCCGTGGCTACACCTTC. Translated, it gives CASSQGQGRGYTF.